These 30 T cell receptor beta chains came from one sample sequenced in a study of CD8 T cells in Susac syndrome. Random hexamers served to reverse transcribe roughly 0.45 to 1 ug RNA. TCRdb independently ran MiXCR on the immunoSEQ multiplex PCR reads; one entry per CDR3 protein. This table has 400,000 to 550,000 distinct CDR3 sequences, approximately 89% appearing once. Source material: CD8+ T cells from PBMCs. Every receptor here comes from a human donor with multiple sclerosis.

V is TRBV2 and J is TRBJ2-7, with 9 bases identical to TRBD1. From germline, CDR1 is SNHLY and CDR2 FYNNEI. The CDR3 length is 15 residues. V was pared by 7 bases and J by 0 bases, with 7 bases of the junction left unmatched. CDR3 protein: CASKVGTGSSYEQYF. In nucleotides, the CDR3 is TGTGCCAGCAAAGTCGGGACAGGGAGCTCCTACGAGCAGTACTTC.

The V call is TRBV27, the J call TRBJ2-1; perhaps TRBD2 as D (7 bases). Trimming removed 7 bases at V and 7 bases at J, with 14 bases between. This CDR3 contains 13 residues. Germline CDR1 MNHEY, CDR2 SMNVEV (reference sequence). CDR3 protein: CASTQGGGNEQFF. CDR3 sequence (DNA): TGTGCCAGCACCCAAGGGGGGGGGAATGAGCAGTTCTTC.

The chain joins TRBV9 to TRBJ2-1; D gene uncertain. Between the trimmed V and J ends, which lost 3 bases and 4 bases, there was a span of 8 bases. The CDR3 totals 13 residues. Germline V gene data show CDR1 as SGDLS and CDR2 as YYNGEE. The CDR3 region has the DNA TGTGCCAGCAGCGAATCCACGTACAATGAGCAGTTCTTC. It specifies CASSESTYNEQFF.

V usage is TRBV27 and J usage is TRBJ2-7, with a weak D call TRBD1 (5 bases). V lost 4 bases to trimming and J lost 4 bases, with 14 bases between them. The CDR3 length is 14 residues. The germline V gene has CDR1 MNHEY and CDR2 SMNVEV (reference sequence). For the CDR3, the DNA is TGTGCCAGCAGTTCCCGGTACCAGGGTTACGAGCAGTACTTC. Amino acid sequence: CASSSRYQGYEQYF.

The chain couples TRBV20-1 to TRBJ1-1; D gene unclear. Germline values: CDR1 DFQATT, CDR2 SNEGSKA (reference sequence). The CDR3 extends over 16 amino acids. V was cut by 7 bases and J by 2 bases, with 23 bases left in between. The chain's CDR3 is CSGDLYLGRPNTEAFF. The CDR3 bases are TGCAGTGGGGATTTATATCTTGGCAGACCCAACACTGAAGCTTTCTTT.

The chain has TRBV7-7 and TRBJ2-3; 10 nucleotides line up with TRBD1. There are 15 residues in the CDR3. With 3 bases clipped from V and 4 bases from J, the junction kept 4 bases outside the gene matches. Germline V gene data show CDR1 as SSHAT and CDR2 as FNYEAQ (reference sequence). Here the CDR3 reads CASSLGTGDSDTQYF. The CDR3 nucleotides are TGTGCCAGCAGCTTGGGGACAGGGGATTCAGATACGCAGTATTTT.

The chain joins TRBV10-1 to TRBJ1-2; D is ambiguous. V was cut by 4 bases and J by 8 bases, with 14 bases left in between. CDR3 length: 13 residues. CDR1 is WNHNN, CDR2 SYGVQD, per germline (reference sequence). The CDR3 bases are TGCGCCAGCAGTGCAGGTCCCGAAGGAGGCTACACCTTC. It codes for CASSAGPEGGYTF.

V and J are TRBV7-9 and TRBJ2-1; D is perhaps TRBD2 (6 bases). Trimming removed 7 bases from V and 2 bases from J, with 21 bases in between. The germline V gene has CDR1 SEHNR and CDR2 FQNEAQ (reference sequence). CDR3 length: 17 amino acids. The CDR3: CASKLRGRTSPYNEQFF. In nucleotides, the CDR3 is TGTGCCAGCAAGCTTAGAGGTAGAACTAGCCCCTACAATGAGCAGTTCTTC.

The CDR3 protein is CASSSRTQRELFF. In DNA, the CDR3 is TGTGCCAGCAGTTCTCGGACTCAGAGGGAGCTGTTTTTT. The V call is TRBV28, the J call TRBJ2-2; a weak D match, TRBD2 (5 bases). With 4 bases removed from V and 9 bases from J, the gap between germline ends came to 12 bases. The germline V gene encodes CDR1 MDHEN and CDR2 SYDVKM. There are 13 residues in the CDR3.

V gene TRBV4-1 combines with J gene TRBJ1-2; 9 bases are a match to TRBD1. The CDR3 is made up of 16 amino acids. The ends lost 0 bases at V and 2 bases at J; junction bases unmatched: 4. Germline V lookup: CDR1 MGHRA, CDR2 YSYEKL. The CDR3 here is CASSQEGTGWNYGYTF. CDR3 DNA sequence: TGCGCCAGCAGCCAAGAAGGGACAGGGTGGAACTATGGCTACACCTTC.

In its sample, this clonotype was seen a few times. The chain's CDR3 is CASSSSDHYEQYF. CDR3 sequence (DNA): TGTGCCAGCAGCTCCTCAGATCACTACGAGCAGTACTTC. This chain uses TRBV7-8 with TRBJ2-7; D not certain. This CDR3 spans 13 amino acids. Germline V lookup: CDR1 SGHVS, CDR2 FQNEAQ. Trimming removed 4 bases from V and 3 bases from J, with 10 bases in between.

This clonotype came up once. The chain joins TRBV4-1 to TRBJ1-3; D ambiguous. There are 15 residues in the CDR3. The V gene's germline CDR1 is MGHRA and CDR2 YSYEKL. V dropped 8 bases and J dropped 0 bases, with 14 bases sitting between them. The CDR3 region is CASALGTGSGNTIYF. The CDR3 nucleotides are TGCGCCAGCGCGTTAGGCACCGGCTCTGGAAACACCATATATTTT.

V and J are TRBV10-3 and TRBJ2-7, with D possibly being TRBD1 (6 bases). Germline CDR1 reads ENHRY; CDR2 reads SYGVKD. V lost 6 bases to trimming and J lost 4 bases, with 19 bases between them. The CDR3 has 15 residues. The CDR3 sequence: CAISRDKGVRYEQYF. The CDR3 nucleotides read TGTGCCATCAGCAGGGACAAGGGCGTCCGGTACGAGCAGTACTTC.

Of note for this clonotype: One end of the junction varies from germline; a read error may be responsible. The rearrangement links TRBV7-2 to TRBJ1-5; 7 bases match TRBD1. Germline V lookup: CDR1 SGHTA, CDR2 FQGNSA. The CDR3 loop spans 16 amino acids. This CDR3 is CASSTDRRNSDQPQHF. CDR3 DNA sequence: TGTGCCAGCAGCACGGACAGGCGTAATAGCGATCAGCCCCAGCATTTT.

The rearrangement joins TRBV20-1 to TRBJ1-2, with TRBD1 as a possible D gene (5 bases). Germline V gives CDR1 DFQATT, CDR2 SNEGSKA (reference sequence). Trimming cost V 6 bases and J 6 bases, with 17 bases left between them. CDR3 size: 13 residues. CDR3 nucleotide sequence: TGCAGTGCCTGGGGACCTGAGTCCCATGGCTACACCTTC. This sequence encodes CSAWGPESHGYTF.

The chain has TRBV27 and TRBJ2-7; 7 bases match TRBD1. Germline V gives CDR1 MNHEY, CDR2 SMNVEV (reference sequence). V lost 2 bases and J lost 0; bases outside the gene matches: 7. This CDR3 has 16 residues. The CDR3 DNA sequence: TGTGCCAGCAGTTTAGGCACAGGGGTCAGCTCCTACGAGCAGTACTTC. This gives the protein CASSLGTGVSSYEQYF.

The gene calls are TRBV30 and TRBJ2-1; the D gene is possibly TRBD1 (5 bases). Trimming pared 4 bases from V and 7 bases from J, leaving 11 bases between. Germline-derived CDR1 and CDR2 are GTSNPN and SVGIG (reference sequence). This CDR3 region has 12 residues. In DNA form, the CDR3 reads TGTGCCTGGAATTCACAGGCTAATGAGCAGTTCTTC. Residues: CAWNSQANEQFF.

This clonotype was seen once. The chain's CDR3 is CASREGYEQYF. DNA of the CDR3: TGCGCCAGCAGGGAGGGGTACGAGCAGTACTTC. The chain combines TRBV5-1 with TRBJ2-7; possibly TRBD2 for D (6 bases). The germline gives CDR1 SGHRS, CDR2 YFSETQ. The length of the CDR3 is 11 residues. The ends were cut back, 5 bases at V and 4 bases at J, with 7 bases in the middle.

The chain employs TRBV27 and TRBJ1-1, with D unresolved. Germline CDR1 reads MNHEY; CDR2 reads SMNVEV (reference sequence). Trimming took 0 bases from V and 0 from J, leaving 11 bases between them. This CDR3 has 16 amino acids. Here the CDR3 DNA reads TGTGCCAGCAGTTTATCGCCCGTGCAATTGAACACTGAAGCTTTCTTT. It codes for CASSLSPVQLNTEAFF.

The chain employs TRBV4-1 and TRBJ2-3; 9 nucleotides match TRBD2. J lost 1 base, V lost 1 base, and 3 bases had no gene match. This CDR3 is built from 16 residues. The germline V gene encodes CDR1 MGHRA and CDR2 YSYEKL. The CDR3 DNA follows: TGCGCCAGCAGCCAAGGGACTAGCGCCCGCACAGATACGCAGTATTTT. Translated: CASSQGTSARTDTQYF.

The J gene is TRBJ2-1, the V gene TRBV2; D possibly matches TRBD1 or TRBD2 (5 bases each). There are 12 residues in the CDR3. Trimming took 6 bases from V and 8 from J, leaving 11 bases between them. Germline V gene lookup returns CDR1 SNHLY and CDR2 FYNNEI. CDR3 sequence reads: CASRARGDEQFF. The CDR3, as DNA: TGTGCCAGCAGAGCTAGGGGAGATGAGCAGTTCTTC.

This clonotype was counted once. The chain carries TRBV4-1 and TRBJ2-7; TRBD2 might be the D (5 bases). V lost 1 base and J lost 5, with 18 bases in between. The CDR3 sequence is 16 residues long. The V gene's germline CDR1 is MGHRA and CDR2 YSYEKL. CDR3 coding DNA: TGCGCCAGCAGCCAAGGACACGTCGGGGTTTCCCACGAGCAGTACTTC. Residues: CASSQGHVGVSHEQYF.

This chain uses TRBV4-1 with TRBJ2-3, with 12 bases fitting TRBD2. Germline V CDR1 and CDR2: MGHRA, YSYEKL. The CDR3 covers 18 residues. With 1 base clipped from V and 5 bases from J, the junction kept 10 bases outside the gene matches. CDR3 in DNA: TGCGCCAGCAGCCAAGTCGGCCTAGCGGGAGGGCAGGGAGATACGCAGTATTTT. Encoded protein: CASSQVGLAGGQGDTQYF.

The chain recombines TRBV7-9 with TRBJ2-5, with D perhaps matching TRBD1 (6 bases). Germline lookup yields CDR1 SEHNR and CDR2 FQNEAQ (reference sequence). The CDR3 is 14 residues long. Trimming shortened V by 6 bases and J by 2 bases, and 13 bases separated the two germline ends. The CDR3 spells CASRPDRTQETQYF. The CDR3 coding sequence is TGTGCCAGCAGACCCGACAGGACACAAGAGACCCAGTACTTC.

This sequence joins TRBV14 and TRBJ2-3; D unclear. V was clipped by 3 bases and J by 2 bases, with 15 bases between them. The CDR3 runs 16 residues. Germline loops: CDR1 SGHDN, CDR2 FVKESK. The CDR3 DNA sequence: TGTGCCAGCAGCCATACGATGGAAACCTCCACAGATACGCAGTATTTT. Its protein product is CASSHTMETSTDTQYF.

The sample holds one count of this clonotype. This rearrangement joins TRBV3-1 to TRBJ2-7, with D unresolved. The germline V gene has CDR1 LGHDT and CDR2 YNNKEL (reference sequence). CDR3 length: 15 amino acids. V lost 0 bases to trimming and J lost 5 bases, with 14 bases between them. The CDR3: CASSQELTDWDEQYF. In nucleotides, the CDR3 is TGTGCCAGCAGCCAAGAGTTGACGGATTGGGACGAGCAGTACTTC.

This rearrangement joins TRBV5-4 to TRBJ1-1; 9 bases are shared with TRBD1. In germline, CDR1 is SGHNT, CDR2 YYREEE (reference sequence). Trimming removed 2 bases from V and 1 base from J; junction bases left unmatched: 6. This CDR3 is 16 amino acids long. This chain's CDR3 is CASSLQRTGANTEAFF. The DNA for the CDR3 is TGTGCCAGCAGCTTACAAAGGACAGGGGCGAACACTGAAGCTTTCTTT.

This chain connects TRBV6-6 to TRBJ1-4, with TRBD1 matching 7 bases. V lost 0 bases to trimming and J lost 6 bases; unmatched junction nucleotides: 7. Germline CDR1 is MNHNY and CDR2 is SVGAGI (reference sequence). The CDR3 has 16 residues. CDR3 sequence reads: CASSYSVGTDHEKLFF. The CDR3 nucleotides are TGTGCCAGCAGTTACTCGGTTGGGACAGACCATGAAAAACTGTTTTTT.

The rearrangement joins TRBV30 to TRBJ2-1; D gene uncertain. This CDR3 spans 11 amino acids. Germline CDR1 is GTSNPN and CDR2 is SVGIG (reference sequence). V lost 5 bases and J lost 8, with 10 bases in between. In nucleotides, the CDR3 is TGTGCCTGGGAAAACATGGATGAGCAGTTCTTC. Its protein product is CAWENMDEQFF.

V is TRBV4-1 and J is TRBJ2-7; D might be TRBD2 (5 bases). CDR3 length: 14 amino acids. Trimming pared 4 bases from V and 6 bases from J, leaving 16 bases between. Per the germline V gene, CDR1 is MGHRA and CDR2 is YSYEKL. The CDR3 here is CASSPSGSPSEQYF. The CDR3 DNA reads TGCGCCAGCAGCCCCAGCGGTTCCCCCTCCGAGCAGTACTTC.